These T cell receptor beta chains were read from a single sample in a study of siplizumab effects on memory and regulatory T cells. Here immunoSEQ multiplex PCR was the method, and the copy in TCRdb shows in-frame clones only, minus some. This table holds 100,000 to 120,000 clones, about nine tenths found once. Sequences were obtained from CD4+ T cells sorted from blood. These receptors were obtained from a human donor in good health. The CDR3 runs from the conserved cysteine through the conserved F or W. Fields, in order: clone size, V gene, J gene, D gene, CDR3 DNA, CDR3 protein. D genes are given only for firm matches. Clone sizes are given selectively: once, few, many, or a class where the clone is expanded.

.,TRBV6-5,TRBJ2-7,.,TGTGCCAGCAGGGGAGGCAATCGACACTACGAGCAGTACTTC,CASRGGNRHYEQYF
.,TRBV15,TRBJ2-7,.,TGTGCCACCAGCGGGGGGTCCGGGACTTCCTACGAGCAGTACTTC,CATSGGSGTSYEQYF
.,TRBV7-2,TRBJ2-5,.,TGTGCCAGCAGCCGACAGGGAGGGGAGACCCAGTACTTC,CASSRQGGETQYF
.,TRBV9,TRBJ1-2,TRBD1,TGTGCCAGCAGCGCAATGACAGGGATGGGCGGCTACACCTTC,CASSAMTGMGGYTF
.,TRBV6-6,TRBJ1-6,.,TGTGCCAGCAGTCCTCTCTCGAGCTCCTATAATTCACCCCTCCACTTT,CASSPLSSSYNSPLHF
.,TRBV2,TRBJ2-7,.,TGTGCCAGCAATCAACCCCGGACAGTCTCCTACGAGCAGTACTTC,CASNQPRTVSYEQYF
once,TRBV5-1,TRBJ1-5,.,TGCGCCAGCAGCTTGGGGGCCCCGGGGGATCAGCCCCAGCATTTT,CASSLGAPGDQPQHF
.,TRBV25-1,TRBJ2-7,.,TGTGCCAGCAGTGAATTCCACGGGCCCTACGAGCAGTACTTC,CASSEFHGPYEQYF
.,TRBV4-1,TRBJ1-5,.,TGCGCCAGCAGCCAAGATTTTATCTATAGCAATCAGCCCCAGCATTTT,CASSQDFIYSNQPQHF
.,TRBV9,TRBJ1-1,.,TGTGCCAGCAGCGACCGTGGTAACACTGAAGCTTTCTTT,CASSDRGNTEAFF
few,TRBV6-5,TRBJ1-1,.,TGTGCCAGCAGTTACAACTATGGTAACACTGAAGCTTTCTTT,CASSYNYGNTEAFF
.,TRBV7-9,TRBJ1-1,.,TGTGCCAGCAGCTTAGAGGAAGGAGTAGCTTTCTTT,CASSLEEGVAFF
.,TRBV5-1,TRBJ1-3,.,TGCGCCAGCAGCTCGGACACAGGAAGCACCATATATTTT,CASSSDTGSTIYF
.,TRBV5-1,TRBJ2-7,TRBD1,TGCGCCAGCAGCTTGGCACAGGGGGAAGGGGTGCAGTACTTC,CASSLAQGEGVQYF
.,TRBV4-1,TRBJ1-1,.,TGCGCCAGCAGCCTCTCTAGTACCGGGACAATGAGTTTTGGGGGTGAAGCTTTCTTT,CASSLSSTGTMSFGGEAFF
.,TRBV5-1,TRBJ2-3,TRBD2,TGCGCCAGCAGCTCCCAAACTAGCGTGGACATACGCAGGGAGTATTTT,CASSSQTSVDIRREYF
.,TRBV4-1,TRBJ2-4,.,TGCGCCAGCAGCCCCTTCGTTGAGGCCAAAAACATTCAGTACTTC,CASSPFVEAKNIQYF
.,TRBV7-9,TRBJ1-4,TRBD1,TGTGCCAGCAGCCTGGGACAGCTCTTTGCAACTAATGAAAAACTGTTTTTT,CASSLGQLFATNEKLFF
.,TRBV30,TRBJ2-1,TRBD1,TGTGCCCACGCAGGGGGCGGGAATGAGCAGTTCTTC,CAHAGGGNEQFF
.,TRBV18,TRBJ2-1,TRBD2,TGTGCCAGCTCACTAAACTCCGCCCGGGGCGGGAGTCTAAATGAGCAGTTCTTC,CASSLNSARGGSLNEQFF
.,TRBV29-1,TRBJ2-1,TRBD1,TGCAGCGCCGGGGACAGCTACAATGAGCAGTTCTTC,CSAGDSYNEQFF
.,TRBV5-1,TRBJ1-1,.,TGCGCCAGCAGCCCCTACGCGGGGAACACTGAAGCTTTCTTT,CASSPYAGNTEAFF
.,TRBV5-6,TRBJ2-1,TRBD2,TGTGCCAGCAGCTTGGCGGTAGCGGGAGTTAATGAGCAGTTCTTC,CASSLAVAGVNEQFF
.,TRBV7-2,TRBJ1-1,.,TGTGCCAGCAGCCTAAGACAGGAGAACACTGAAGCTTTCTTT,CASSLRQENTEAFF
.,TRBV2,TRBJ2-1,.,TGTGCCAGCAGTGTAGGAGCTGGCAGGGTCGGTGAGCAGTTCTTC,CASSVGAGRVGEQFF
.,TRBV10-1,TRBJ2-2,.,TGCGCCAGCAGTGAGTCAGCGAGGCCCGGGGAGCTGTTTTTT,CASSESARPGELFF
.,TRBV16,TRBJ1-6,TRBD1,TGTGCCAGCAGCCAATGGGGGACAGAGGGCTATAATTCACCCCTCCACTTT,CASSQWGTEGYNSPLHF
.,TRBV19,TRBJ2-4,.,TGTGCCAGTAGCCTGACTAGAGTCAACATTCAGTACTTC,CASSLTRVNIQYF
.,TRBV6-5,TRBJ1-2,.,TGTGCCAGCAGTTACTCGAGGGGGGTTCGGGGCTACACCTTC,CASSYSRGVRGYTF
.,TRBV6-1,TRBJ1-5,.,TGTGCCAGCAGTTTAGGGGCTGGCAATCAGCCCCAGCATTTT,CASSLGAGNQPQHF
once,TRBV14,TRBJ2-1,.,TGTGCCAGCAGCGCGAGAATCTCCTACAATGAGCAGTTCTTC,CASSARISYNEQFF
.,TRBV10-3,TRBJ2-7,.,TGTGCCATCAGTGAGTCCGAAGTAGGGTCCTACGAGCAGTACTTC,CAISESEVGSYEQYF
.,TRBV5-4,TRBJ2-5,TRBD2,TGTGCCAGCAGCTTGGAAGCCGGGGGGTCCGCGACCCAGTACTTC,CASSLEAGGSATQYF
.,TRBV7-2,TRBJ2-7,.,TGTGCCAGCAGCCCCCGGACAGATTCCTACGAGCAGTACTTC,CASSPRTDSYEQYF
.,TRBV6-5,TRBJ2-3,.,TGTGCCAGCAGTTATGGGTGGGGGTCCGCCGGGGATACGCAGTATTTT,CASSYGWGSAGDTQYF
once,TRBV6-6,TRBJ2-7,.,TGTGCCAGCAGTTACGGAAGACTCTCCATGGGCGAGCAGTACTTC,CASSYGRLSMGEQYF
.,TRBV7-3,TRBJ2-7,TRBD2,TGTGCCAGCAGCTTAACCCGGGGAACGGGAGGGACCTACGAGCAGTACTTC,CASSLTRGTGGTYEQYF
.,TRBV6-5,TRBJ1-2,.,TGTGCCAGCAGTTACGCCGCAGACCCTAACTATGGCTACACCTTC,CASSYAADPNYGYTF
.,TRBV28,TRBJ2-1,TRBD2,TGTGCCAGCAGTTCCGCCGGGACTAGTGGGGTAAATGAGCAGTTCTTC,CASSSAGTSGVNEQFF
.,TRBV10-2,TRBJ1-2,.,TGCGCCAGCAGTGACGCCTGGGGGTCTCGTATCGATGGCTACACCTTC,CASSDAWGSRIDGYTF
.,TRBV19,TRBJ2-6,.,TGTGCCAGTGTCAGGAGTTACTCTGGGGCCAACGTCCTGACTTTC,CASVRSYSGANVLTF
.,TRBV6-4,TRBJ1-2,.,TGTGCCAGCAGTGATGCGGCTACAGGGACCTACACCTTC,CASSDAATGTYTF
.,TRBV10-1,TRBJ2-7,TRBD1,TGCGCCAGCAGTGAAAGGACAGGGAGGAACTCAGACGAGCAGTACTTC,CASSERTGRNSDEQYF
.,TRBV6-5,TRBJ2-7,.,TGTGCCAGCAGAAGGACAAAGGAGGGTTACGAGCAGTACTTC,CASRRTKEGYEQYF